This T cell receptor beta chain was retrieved from a study of glioma-infiltrating T cells after dendritic cell vaccination. The time point denotes: after dendritic cell vaccination, including at tumor progression/relapse. No glioblastoma patient carried an isocitrate dehydrogenase mutation. This table comes from immunoSEQ multiplex PCR, and its TCRdb copy is limited to in-frame clones, with some not included. The table lists approximately 92,000 clones, roughly 80% of them singletons, with 5.4% in the top ten. The CDR3 loop spans 14 amino acids. The J segment lost 2 bases and the V segment lost 4 bases, leaving 3 bases of the junction unmatched. The germline CDR1 and CDR2 sequences are SGDLS and YYNGEE.

The source was blood, collected after dendritic cell vaccination. The TCR sequence derives from a human donor with glioblastoma. This sequence joins TRBV9 and TRBJ2-7, with 10 bases fitting TRBD1. The DNA for the CDR3 is TGTGCCAGCAGCTCCGGACAGGGGGCCTACGAGCAGTACTTC. This codes for CASSSGQGAYEQYF.